Listed below are T cell receptor beta chains from one sample, sequenced in a study of T cells in Graves' hyperthyroidism and ophthalmopathy. TCRdb reprocessed the multiplex PCR reads via MiXCR and lists one record per CDR3 protein. Of over 350,000 distinct CDR3 sequences listed, roughly 14% are singletons. Sample: blood. The receptor source for this set is a man between 18 and 35 years old with Graves' ophthalmopathy. The CDR3 runs from the conserved cysteine through the conserved F or W. The order of the fields is J gene, D gene, V gene, clone size, CDR3 DNA, CDR3 protein. A D gene is named only where the DNA matches it firmly. Not all rows give a size; the values are once, few, many and, for expanded clones, a class.

j_call: TRBJ1-3; d_call: TRBD1; v_call: TRBV2; clone_size: .; cdr3_nt: TGTGCCAGCAGTGAAGGGGACAGGGCGCCTGGCACCATATATTTT; cdr3_aa: CASSEGDRAPGTIYF
j_call: TRBJ2-2; d_call: .; v_call: TRBV10-3; clone_size: few; cdr3_nt: TGTGCCATCAGTGCTTGGGGGCGCGACACCGGGGAGCTGTTTTTT; cdr3_aa: CAISAWGRDTGELFF
j_call: TRBJ2-3; d_call: TRBD2; v_call: TRBV5-1; clone_size: few; cdr3_nt: TGCGCCAGCAGCTTGCCGGCGGGGAGGGACACAGATACGCAGTATTTT; cdr3_aa: CASSLPAGRDTDTQYF
j_call: TRBJ2-5; d_call: TRBD1; v_call: TRBV6-1; clone_size: .; cdr3_nt: TGTGCCAGCAGTCCCACGGGACAGGGCTTATATAAGTACTTC; cdr3_aa: CASSPTGQGLYKYF
j_call: TRBJ2-3; d_call: TRBD2; v_call: TRBV12-3/TRBV12-4; clone_size: .; cdr3_nt: TGTGCCAGCGGTAGGCTAGCGGGGGGGATAGACAGCACAGATACGCAGTATTTT; cdr3_aa: CASGRLAGGIDSTDTQYF
j_call: TRBJ2-7; d_call: .; v_call: TRBV5-1; clone_size: many; cdr3_nt: TGCGCCAGCAGCTTGAGGGACCCGTTCTCCTACGAGCAGTACTTC; cdr3_aa: CASSLRDPFSYEQYF
j_call: TRBJ2-3; d_call: TRBD2; v_call: TRBV27; clone_size: many; cdr3_nt: TGTGCCAGCAGTCCCCTGGGGCGGGAGGGCCTCGCAGATACGCAGTATTTT; cdr3_aa: CASSPLGREGLADTQYF
j_call: TRBJ2-3; d_call: TRBD1; v_call: TRBV7-6; clone_size: many; cdr3_nt: TGTGCCAGCAGCCCGGGGACAGCCAGCACAGATACGCAGTATTTT; cdr3_aa: CASSPGTASTDTQYF
j_call: TRBJ2-1; d_call: .; v_call: TRBV20-1; clone_size: many; cdr3_nt: TGCAGTGCTCGTAGGGAGTGGGAAAATGAGCAGTTCTTC; cdr3_aa: CSARREWENEQFF
j_call: TRBJ2-7; d_call: TRBD2; v_call: TRBV10-2; clone_size: many; cdr3_nt: TGCGCCGGGTCTAGCGGCTACGAGCAGTACTTC; cdr3_aa: CAGSSGYEQYF
j_call: TRBJ1-1; d_call: TRBD1; v_call: TRBV4-1; clone_size: many; cdr3_nt: TGCGCCAGCAGCCTACAAATCGGACAGGGGGCGGCTGAAGCTTTCTTT; cdr3_aa: CASSLQIGQGAAEAFF
j_call: TRBJ2-5; d_call: TRBD1; v_call: TRBV2; clone_size: many; cdr3_nt: TGTGCCAGCAGAGGAGGGGACAGGGCAGGAGAGACCCAGTACTTC; cdr3_aa: CASRGGDRAGETQYF
j_call: TRBJ2-7; d_call: TRBD1; v_call: TRBV18; clone_size: many; cdr3_nt: TGTGCCAGCTCACCACCTCCAGGGGGCGAGCAGTACTTC; cdr3_aa: CASSPPPGGEQYF
j_call: TRBJ2-1; d_call: .; v_call: TRBV30; clone_size: many; cdr3_nt: TGTGCCTGGAGTTTAGGGTTCAATGAGCAGTTCTTC; cdr3_aa: CAWSLGFNEQFF
j_call: TRBJ2-5; d_call: TRBD2; v_call: TRBV7-9; clone_size: many; cdr3_nt: TGTGCCAGCAGCACCAGACTAGCGGGTACCCAAGAGACCCAGTACTTC; cdr3_aa: CASSTRLAGTQETQYF
j_call: TRBJ2-5; d_call: .; v_call: TRBV18; clone_size: many; cdr3_nt: TGTGCCAGCTCTCCGTCGTGGGGAGCGCAAGAGACCCAGTACTTC; cdr3_aa: CASSPSWGAQETQYF
j_call: TRBJ2-1; d_call: TRBD2; v_call: TRBV10-3; clone_size: many; cdr3_nt: TGTGCCATCACCCCCGCGGGGGGAAATGAGCAGTTCTTC; cdr3_aa: CAITPAGGNEQFF
j_call: TRBJ2-7; d_call: TRBD1; v_call: TRBV19; clone_size: .; cdr3_nt: TGTGCCAGTAGTGTGACAGGGGACGTACAAGAGCAGTACTTC; cdr3_aa: CASSVTGDVQEQYF
j_call: TRBJ2-3; d_call: TRBD2; v_call: TRBV9; clone_size: few; cdr3_nt: TGTGCCAGCAGCGTACTTAGCGGGGGGGCGGCAGATACGCAGTATTTT; cdr3_aa: CASSVLSGGAADTQYF
j_call: TRBJ2-2; d_call: .; v_call: TRBV10-2; clone_size: .; cdr3_nt: TGCGCCACTCAATTGACCGGGGAGCTGTTTTTT; cdr3_aa: CATQLTGELFF
j_call: TRBJ2-3; d_call: TRBD2; v_call: TRBV20-1; clone_size: .; cdr3_nt: TGCAGTGCTAGGACTAGCGTGGGTACAGATACGCAGTATTTT; cdr3_aa: CSARTSVGTDTQYF
j_call: TRBJ1-1; d_call: TRBD1; v_call: TRBV10-3; clone_size: once; cdr3_nt: TGTGCCATCAGTGACAGGGGGGGCGACACTGAAGCTTTCTTT; cdr3_aa: CAISDRGGDTEAFF
j_call: TRBJ2-7; d_call: TRBD1; v_call: TRBV5-1; clone_size: many; cdr3_nt: TGCGCCAGCAGCACCGGGACAGGGTGGGACGAGCAGTACTTC; cdr3_aa: CASSTGTGWDEQYF
j_call: TRBJ2-3; d_call: TRBD2; v_call: TRBV27; clone_size: many; cdr3_nt: TGTGCCAGCCGCCCCTATAAGGCTAGCGGGAGTCCAATCACAGATACGCAGTATTTT; cdr3_aa: CASRPYKASGSPITDTQYF
j_call: TRBJ2-1; d_call: TRBD2; v_call: TRBV7-2; clone_size: many; cdr3_nt: TGTGCCAGCAGCTTAGTAGGGCTAGCGGTTTCCCAGGGGCAGTTCTTC; cdr3_aa: CASSLVGLAVSQGQFF
j_call: TRBJ2-1; d_call: .; v_call: TRBV19; clone_size: .; cdr3_nt: TGTGCCAGTAGTACCGGCGGGACTTCCTACAATGAGCAGTTCTTC; cdr3_aa: CASSTGGTSYNEQFF
j_call: TRBJ2-7; d_call: TRBD1; v_call: TRBV4-1; clone_size: .; cdr3_nt: TGCGCCAGCAGCCAACCCGACAGGGGAGGTTACGAGCAGTACTTC; cdr3_aa: CASSQPDRGGYEQYF
j_call: TRBJ1-1; d_call: .; v_call: TRBV19; clone_size: once; cdr3_nt: TGTGCCAGTAGTAAACAGGGGAACACTGAAGCTTTCTTT; cdr3_aa: CASSKQGNTEAFF
j_call: TRBJ1-1; d_call: TRBD1; v_call: TRBV24-1; clone_size: few; cdr3_nt: TGTGCCACCAGTCCCGGACAGGGCGTGAACACTGAAGCTTTCTTT; cdr3_aa: CATSPGQGVNTEAFF
j_call: TRBJ1-2; d_call: .; v_call: TRBV5-1; clone_size: few; cdr3_nt: TGCGCCAGCAGCGAACCGGATGGCTACACCTTC; cdr3_aa: CASSEPDGYTF
j_call: TRBJ1-4; d_call: .; v_call: TRBV4-1; clone_size: .; cdr3_nt: TGCGCCAGCAGCCACGGACCGATTAATGAAAAACTGTTTTTT; cdr3_aa: CASSHGPINEKLFF
j_call: TRBJ2-7; d_call: TRBD1; v_call: TRBV5-1; clone_size: many; cdr3_nt: TGCGCCAGCAGCGCGCAGGGGGCATCGGGTGAGCAGTACTTC; cdr3_aa: CASSAQGASGEQYF
j_call: TRBJ2-5; d_call: TRBD2; v_call: TRBV11-2; clone_size: .; cdr3_nt: TGTGCCAGCAGCTTGGGGCGTTACCCGACTAGCGGGGGGCCGGGGGAGACCCAGTACTTC; cdr3_aa: CASSLGRYPTSGGPGETQYF
j_call: TRBJ2-7; d_call: TRBD1; v_call: TRBV6-1; clone_size: few; cdr3_nt: TGTGCCAGCAGTCGCCTCAGACAGGGTTCCTACGAGCAGTACTTC; cdr3_aa: CASSRLRQGSYEQYF
j_call: TRBJ2-3; d_call: TRBD2; v_call: TRBV6-1; clone_size: many; cdr3_nt: TGTGCCAGCACACTAGCGGGAGCAGGAGATACGCAGTATTTT; cdr3_aa: CASTLAGAGDTQYF
j_call: TRBJ2-3; d_call: .; v_call: TRBV12-3/TRBV12-4; clone_size: .; cdr3_nt: TGTGCCAGCAGCTTAGCTGGGGGATGGAGCACAGATACGCAGTATTTT; cdr3_aa: CASSLAGGWSTDTQYF
j_call: TRBJ2-3; d_call: TRBD2; v_call: TRBV11-3; clone_size: .; cdr3_nt: TGTGCCAGCAGCCTCCACCTAGCGGGAGGGGTTCCAGATACGCAGTATTTT; cdr3_aa: CASSLHLAGGVPDTQYF
j_call: TRBJ2-1; d_call: TRBD2; v_call: TRBV5-1; clone_size: many; cdr3_nt: TGCGCCAGCAGCTTGTCCCCGACTAGCGGCTACAATGAGCAGTTCTTC; cdr3_aa: CASSLSPTSGYNEQFF
j_call: TRBJ2-1; d_call: TRBD2; v_call: TRBV11-2; clone_size: many; cdr3_nt: TGTGCCAGCAGCTATCTAGCGGGGGGGAACAATGAGCAGTTCTTC; cdr3_aa: CASSYLAGGNNEQFF